One and the same sample provided the 11 T cell receptor beta chains below, sequenced in a study of PD-1 blockade in mismatch repair-deficient tumors. Sequencing was performed with immunoSEQ multiplex PCR; in TCRdb, only in-frame clones are kept and a portion is missing. The sample contains roughly 130,000 clones, roughly 90% of which appear only once. The starting material was peripheral blood, obtained approximately 69 weeks after starting pembrolizumab. These receptors were taken from an adult with mismatch repair-deficient cancer.

This clone was seen a single time. The genes are TRBV19 and TRBJ1-5; the match to TRBD1 covers 8 bases. With V trimmed by 7 bases and J by 7 bases, 6 bases remained unmatched. The CDR3 covers 13 residues. Looked up from germline, CDR1 is LNHDA and CDR2 is SQIVND (reference sequence). In DNA form, the CDR3 reads TGTGCCAGTACTGACAGGGGTTGGCAGCCCCAGCATTTT. This gives the protein CASTDRGWQPQHF.

The CDR3 bases are TGCGCCAGCAGCCCGGGACAGGGGACCTACGAGCAGTACTTC. It codes for CASSPGQGTYEQYF. J is TRBJ2-7 and V is TRBV4-3, with 10 bases matching TRBD1. Trimming cost V 4 bases and J 2 bases; bases outside gene matches: 2. Germline CDR1 is LGHNA and CDR2 is YSLEER. This CDR3 contains 14 residues.

The gene calls are TRBV11-2 and TRBJ2-7, with D possibly matching TRBD2 (5 bases). CDR3 size: 15 residues. V was shortened by 0 bases and J by 6 bases, with 15 bases between the two germline ends. CDR1 and CDR2 (germline): SGHAT, FQNNGV. CDR3 residues: CASSLDLLVLPEQYF. The DNA for the CDR3 is TGTGCCAGCAGCTTAGATCTACTAGTCCTCCCCGAGCAGTACTTC. Variable domain in full (rest from reference TRBV11-2 and TRBJ2-7): EAGVAQSPRYKIIEKRQSVAFWCNPISGHATLYWYQQILGQGPKLLIQFQNNGVVDDSQLPKDRFSAERLKGVDSTLKIQPAKLEDSAVYLCASSLDLLVLPEQYFGPGTRLTVT.

Only one count was recorded for this clone. The chain recombines TRBV27 with TRBJ2-1; 8 bases map to TRBD1. CDR3 length: 13 residues. Germline V gene sequence: CDR1 MNHEY, CDR2 SMNVEV (reference sequence). Losses at the gene ends were 4 bases for V and 8 bases for J; bases not matched to a gene: 4. The CDR3 protein is CASSSKTGDEQFF. The CDR3 DNA follows: TGTGCCAGCAGTTCCAAGACAGGGGATGAGCAGTTCTTC.

V and J are TRBV4-2 and TRBJ2-1; 8 bases map to TRBD1. V shed 3 bases and J 10 bases; nucleotides not matched to a gene: 5. CDR1 and CDR2 (germline): LGHNA, YNFKEQ. The CDR3 consists of 13 residues. CDR3 DNA sequence: TGTGCCAGCAGCCAGCTACAGGGGGGCGAGCAGTTCTTC. This translates into CASSQLQGGEQFF.

This clone was counted a single time. The rearrangement joins TRBV5-6 to TRBJ2-4, with a tentative D call TRBD2 (5 bases). The V and J ends lost 2 bases and 0 bases respectively, with 12 bases between them. Germline V gene data show CDR1 as SGHDT and CDR2 as YYEEEE. The CDR3 runs to 16 residues. DNA for the CDR3: TGTGCCAGCAGCTTCGAGGGCCTCCTAGCCAAAAACATTCAGTACTTC. Protein product: CASSFEGLLAKNIQYF.

In this sample, this clone turned up once. The chain links TRBV9 to TRBJ2-7; tentative D call: TRBD2 (5 bases). CDR3 length equals 14 residues. Germline V gene sequence: CDR1 SGDLS, CDR2 YYNGEE. The V end lost 0 bases, the J end lost 3 bases, and 10 bases lay between the germline ends. The CDR3 nucleotides read TGTGCCAGCAGCGTAGAAGCGGAGCACTACGAGCAGTACTTC. This translates into CASSVEAEHYEQYF.

The V and J genes are TRBV5-1 and TRBJ2-7; D may be TRBD2 (5 bases). Germline CDR1 and CDR2: SGHRS and YFSETQ. The CDR3 runs to 12 residues. Between the trimmed V and J ends, which lost 4 bases and 7 bases, there was a span of 12 bases. The CDR3 nucleotides are TGCGCCAGCAGCCACGAATCGGGGGAGCAGTACTTC. Its protein product is CASSHESGEQYF.

This sequence joins TRBV5-1 and TRBJ2-3; D gene unclear. Germline CDR1 is SGHRS and CDR2 is YFSETQ. V shed 4 bases and J shed 1 base, with 4 bases lying between them. The CDR3 totals 12 residues. The CDR3 here is CASSPGTDTQYF. CDR3 DNA sequence: TGCGCCAGCAGCCCAGGCACAGATACGCAGTATTTT.

The gene calls are TRBV7-6 and TRBJ2-3; the match to TRBD2 covers 8 bases. CDR1 and CDR2 from the germline V gene are SGHVS and FNYEAQ. The CDR3 covers 15 residues. V dropped 1 base and J dropped 4; count of bases not matched to a gene: 4. CDR3 protein: CASSLEPSGSDTQYF. In DNA, the CDR3 is TGTGCCAGCAGCTTAGAGCCTAGCGGGTCAGATACGCAGTATTTT. The variable domain in full, completed from reference TRBV7-6 and TRBJ2-3, reads GAGVSQSPRYKVTKRGQDVALRCDPISGHVSLYWYRQALGQGPEFLTYFNYEAQQDKSGLPNDRFSAERPEGSISTLTIQRTEQRDSAMYRCASSLEPSGSDTQYFGPGTRLTVL.

This clone was seen only once. This chain uses TRBV29-1 with TRBJ1-3; D is undetermined. CDR3 length: 11 residues. V lost 7 bases and J lost 7, with 11 bases in between. The germline V gene encodes CDR1 SQVTM and CDR2 ANQGSEA. CDR3 protein: CSAPLGNTIYF. The CDR3, as DNA: TGCAGCGCCCCCCTGGGGAACACCATATATTTT.